This T cell receptor beta chain is from a study of response to subunit inactivated influenza vaccine. TCRdb passed the RT-PCR reads through MiXCR, listing each CDR3 protein once. The sample includes 650,000 to 800,000 distinct CDR3 sequences, about 14% of them seen just once. The sample holds a few counts of this clonotype. Its antigen is undetermined. General study findings and limits: Authors suggested that a seasonal influenza vaccination recruits few new T cells each time.

The length of the CDR3 is 14 residues. Germline-derived CDR1 and CDR2 are MNHNS and SASEGT. V was pared by 6 bases and J by 8 bases, with 6 bases of the junction left unmatched. The clonotype originates from a man in his fifties who received an inactivated influenza vaccine. This specimen consisted of PBMCs from blood, obtained around two weeks before vaccination. V is TRBV6-1 and J is TRBJ1-4, with 10 positions matching TRBD1. This chain's CDR3 is CASRTGTGEEKLFF. CDR3 bases: TGTGCCAGCAGAACCGGGACAGGGGAGGAAAAACTGTTTTTT.